Listed here are 19 T cell receptor beta chains from one sample, sequenced in a study of CD8 T cells in Susac syndrome. It was with random hexamers that roughly 0.45 to 1 ug RNA was reverse transcribed. TCRdb reprocessed the immunoSEQ multiplex PCR reads via MiXCR and lists one record per CDR3 protein. The sample contains about 200,000 distinct CDR3 sequences, over 90% of which appear only once. The sample was CD4+ T cells from PBMCs. The receptors derive from a human donor with multiple sclerosis.

The chain joins TRBV5-1 to TRBJ2-2; TRBD2 is a possible D gene (6 bases). Trimming removed 4 bases at V and 0 bases at J, with 13 bases between. The CDR3 spans 16 residues. CDR1 and CDR2 (germline): SGHRS, YFSETQ. CDR3 in amino acids: CASSLHLAANTGELFF. The DNA of the CDR3 is TGCGCCAGCAGCCTGCACTTAGCGGCGAACACCGGGGAGCTGTTTTTT.

The sample holds one count of this clonotype. This chain uses TRBV29-1 with TRBJ1-1; perhaps TRBD1 as D (6 bases). The germline CDR1 and CDR2 sequences are SQVTM and ANQGSEA. Trimming stripped 4 bases from V and 7 bases from J, with 13 bases between. This CDR3 spans 12 amino acids. CDR3 sequence (DNA): TGCAGCGTTGGAGAAGGGGGAATTGAAGCTTTCTTT. It codes for CSVGEGGIEAFF. The whole variable domain, remainder taken from reference TRBV29-1 and TRBJ1-1, is SAVISQKPSRDICQRGTSLTIQCQVDSQVTMMFWYRQQPGQSLTLIATANQGSEATYESGFVIDKFPISRPNLTFSTLTVSNMSPEDSSIYLCSVGEGGIEAFFGQGTRLTVV.

The chain has TRBV3-1 and TRBJ1-1; D is possibly TRBD1 (5 bases). The V gene lost 6 bases and the J gene lost 4 bases, with 9 bases spanning the gap. CDR1 and CDR2 from the germline V gene are LGHDT and YNNKEL (reference sequence). The CDR3 is 12 amino acids. In nucleotides, the CDR3 is TGTGCCAGCAGGGGACCGGGCACTGAAGCTTTCTTT. It yields the protein CASRGPGTEAFF.

The chain uses TRBV29-1 and TRBJ2-7; unclear D gene. V shed 4 bases and J shed 0 bases, with 10 bases lying between them. Germline assignment: CDR1 SQVTM and CDR2 ANQGSEA. The CDR3 runs 13 residues. CDR3 sequence (DNA): TGCAGCGTTGTAGGGTTTAGCTCCTACGAGCAGTACTTC. Protein sequence: CSVVGFSSYEQYF.

The chain links TRBV27 to TRBJ2-7, with D tentatively TRBD1 or TRBD2 (5 bases each). This CDR3 region has 12 residues. Trimming took 7 bases from V and 7 from J, leaving 14 bases between them. Germline V gives CDR1 MNHEY, CDR2 SMNVEV (reference sequence). For the CDR3, the DNA is TGTGCCAGCATCACAAGTTGGGGGGAGCAGTACTTC. Amino acids: CASITSWGEQYF.

The chain employs TRBV6-4 and TRBJ2-3, with 9 nucleotides matching TRBD2. The CDR3 extends over 14 amino acids. CDR1 is MRHNA, CDR2 SNTAGT, per germline. V lost 1 base and J lost 12; bases outside the gene matches: 8. This chain's CDR3 is CASSDLASGKPQYF. CDR3 in DNA: TGTGCCAGCAGTGACTTAGCTAGCGGGAAGCCCCAGTATTTT.

A single count supports this clonotype. V gene TRBV28 combines with J gene TRBJ2-7; D is perhaps TRBD2 (6 bases). This CDR3 is 18 amino acids long. The ends were cut back, 5 bases at V and 3 bases at J, with 26 bases in the middle. Germline V lookup: CDR1 MDHEN, CDR2 SYDVKM. The CDR3 spells CASSPVVQGRAGIYEQYF. The CDR3 region has the DNA TGTGCCAGCAGTCCCGTAGTCCAGGGACGCGCGGGAATCTACGAGCAGTACTTC. Combining the CDR3 with reference TRBV28 and TRBJ2-7 gives the whole variable domain DVKVTQSSRYLVKRTGEKVFLECVQDMDHENMFWYRQDPGLGLRLIYFSYDVKMKEKGDIPEGYSVSREKKERFSLILESASTNQTSMYLCASSPVVQGRAGIYEQYFGPGTRLTVT.

This clonotype was observed a handful of times. CDR3 coding DNA: TGTGCCAGCAGCTCGACTCTAGCGGGAGGGGAGACCCAGTACTTC. This encodes CASSSTLAGGETQYF. The V and J genes are TRBV5-4 and TRBJ2-5; 12 positions match TRBD2. Germline CDR1 is SGHNT and CDR2 is YYREEE (reference sequence). J gave up 5 bases and V 3 bases, and 5 bases lay outside the gene matches. This CDR3 has 15 residues.

The V and J genes are TRBV20-1 and TRBJ2-3; D possibly uses TRBD1 or TRBD2 (5 bases each). Germline CDR1 and CDR2: DFQATT and SNEGSKA (reference sequence). V lost 5 bases to trimming and J lost 0 bases, with 15 bases between them. This CDR3 is built from 15 residues. In nucleotides, the CDR3 is TGCAGTGCTCCCTTTGGGGGATTTAGCACAGATACGCAGTATTTT. Its translation: CSAPFGGFSTDTQYF.

J is TRBJ2-2 and V is TRBV12-3 or TRBV12-4, with 11 bases fitting TRBD2. The trim removed 7 bases at V and 1 base at J, leaving 5 bases unmatched. This CDR3 spans 16 amino acids. The CDR3 protein is CASIPGLAGNTGELFF. CDR3 in DNA: TGTGCCAGCATCCCTGGACTAGCGGGGAACACCGGGGAGCTGTTTTTT.

This chain connects TRBV15 to TRBJ1-2; D remains ambiguous. With 0 bases removed from V and 4 bases from J, the gap between germline ends came to 12 bases. The CDR3 sequence is 15 residues long. In germline, CDR1 is LNHNV, CDR2 YYDKDF (reference sequence). CDR3 bases: TGTGCCACCAGCAGAGATAGAGCCGGTGGCTATGGCTACACCTTC. It encodes CATSRDRAGGYGYTF.

V usage is TRBV13 and J usage is TRBJ1-2, with a tentative D call TRBD1 (6 bases). Germline values: CDR1 PRHDT, CDR2 FYEKMQ (reference sequence). There are 16 residues in the CDR3. The V and J ends lost 0 bases and 1 base respectively, with 12 bases between them. CDR3 nucleotide sequence: TGTGCCAGCAGCTTAGGTAGCAGGGGTTATAACTATGGCTACACCTTC. This gives the protein CASSLGSRGYNYGYTF.

V usage is TRBV5-1 and J usage is TRBJ2-1; D unresolved. The length of the CDR3 is 13 residues. The V end was cut by 0 bases, the J end by 9 bases, with 10 bases between. From germline, CDR1 is SGHRS and CDR2 YFSETQ. Written as DNA, the CDR3 is TGCGCCAGCAGCTTGGCCGTTGGAAGTGAGCAGTTCTTC. Amino acids: CASSLAVGSEQFF.

The V and J genes are TRBV19 and TRBJ1-1; no reliable D call. The germline CDR1 and CDR2 sequences are LNHDA and SQIVND (reference sequence). The V and J ends lost 7 bases and 0 bases respectively, with 15 bases between them. The CDR3 is 15 amino acids. CDR3 DNA: TGTGCCAGTACGCGTCAGGTTGATATGAACACTGAAGCTTTCTTT. This encodes CASTRQVDMNTEAFF.

The chain recombines TRBV20-1 with TRBJ2-1, with 8 bases fitting TRBD1. V shed 6 bases and J 12 bases; nucleotides not matched to a gene: 19. Germline values: CDR1 DFQATT, CDR2 SNEGSKA (reference sequence). There are 15 residues in the CDR3. As DNA, the CDR3 is TGCAGTGCAGGGCGACAGGGGACTCCCCATAGTGTGCAGTTCTTC. It yields the protein CSAGRQGTPHSVQFF.

The rearrangement uses TRBV14 and TRBJ1-5; D not certain. CDR3 length: 14 amino acids. Trimming left V 0 bases short and J 0 bases short, with 3 bases between. Germline CDR1 reads SGHDN; CDR2 reads FVKESK. For the CDR3, the DNA is TGTGCCAGCAGCCAAGACTGTAGCAATCAGCCCCAGCATTTT. Protein sequence: CASSQDCSNQPQHF.

V is TRBV3-1 and J is TRBJ2-7; weak D call: TRBD2 (5 bases). V was trimmed by 3 bases and J by 7 bases, leaving 10 bases between them. CDR3 length equals 12 residues. The germline CDR1 and CDR2 sequences are LGHDT and YNNKEL (reference sequence). CDR3 residues: CASSQAGWEQYF. The CDR3 DNA follows: TGTGCCAGCAGCCAGGCGGGCTGGGAGCAGTACTTC.

The chain has TRBV2 and TRBJ1-2; D gene uncertain. Germline values: CDR1 SNHLY, CDR2 FYNNEI. CDR3 length: 14 residues. The V and J ends lost 2 bases and 4 bases respectively, with 11 bases between them. CDR3 nucleotides: TGTGCCAGCAGTGAATACCGCGACCGCTATGGCTACACCTTC. This gives the protein CASSEYRDRYGYTF.

The chain is built from TRBV30 and TRBJ1-3; 7 nucleotides line up with TRBD1. Germline trimming cut 1 base from V and 5 bases from J; bases unmatched to any gene: 2. The CDR3 runs to 13 residues. Germline loops: CDR1 GTSNPN, CDR2 SVGIG (reference sequence). Here the CDR3 DNA reads TGTGCCTGGAGTGCAGGGGGACGAAACACCATATATTTT. This codes for CAWSAGGRNTIYF. The whole variable domain, remainder taken from reference TRBV30 and TRBJ1-3, is SQTIHQWPATLVQPVGSPLSLECTVEGTSNPNLYWYRQAAGRGLQLLFYSVGIGQISSEVPQNLSASRPQDRQFILSSKKLLLSDSGFYLCAWSAGGRNTIYFGEGSWLTVV.